The rows below give T cell receptor beta chains drawn from one sample of a study of shared clonotypes between healthy human individuals. Assay: immunoSEQ multiplex PCR; the TCRdb copy retains only in-frame clones and omits some. The sample has roughly 2.1 million clones, 85% to 95% seen once. Sequencing was done on a sample of naive CD8+ T cells from PBMCs. All receptors derive from a man between 18 and 35 years old in good health. Some clones in this sample may be carry-over from other donors' samples. CDR3s include the opening cysteine and the closing phenylalanine or tryptophan. D genes are given only for firm matches. Expanded clones get a size class; other rows say once, few or many, or leave the size out.

>TRBV27|TRBJ1-5|.|TRBD1
TGTGCCAGCAGTTTATCACAGGGGTTCAATCAGCCCCAGCATTTT
CASSLSQGFNQPQHF
>TRBV27|TRBJ2-7|.|.
TGTGCCAGCATGGGCGGGCGCTACGAGCAGTACTTC
CASMGGRYEQYF
>TRBV15|TRBJ1-1|.|.
TGTGCCACCAGCAGTCGGGGCAACACTGAAGCTTTCTTT
CATSSRGNTEAFF
>TRBV28|TRBJ2-7|.|.
TGTGCCAGCAGCCCGGGTAGTGCCTCGGTCAGGCACCTCTACGAGCAGTACTTC
CASSPGSASVRHLYEQYF
>TRBV27|TRBJ1-4|few|.
TGTGCCAGCAGCCACAGGGCAACTAATGAAAAACTGTTTTTT
CASSHRATNEKLFF
>TRBV28|TRBJ2-1|.|TRBD2
TGTGCCAGCAGTTTAGAAAGGACTAGCGGAGTTAACAATGAGCAGTTCTTC
CASSLERTSGVNNEQFF
>TRBV7-6|TRBJ2-7|.|.
TGTGCCAGCAGCTTAGGCATAGCGGACTACGAGCAGTACTTC
CASSLGIADYEQYF
>TRBV13|TRBJ1-1|few|.
TGTGCCAGCAGCTCAAGAGGGGGGAGGGCTTTCTTT
CASSSRGGRAFF
>TRBV27|TRBJ2-2|.|TRBD2
TGTGCCAGCAGCCCCAGAGCGGGGGACACCGGGGAGCTGTTTTTT
CASSPRAGDTGELFF
>TRBV10-3|TRBJ2-5|.|.
TGTGCCATCAGTGAGCCAGGGGCCGGGGAGACCCAGTACTTC
CAISEPGAGETQYF
>TRBV7-6|TRBJ2-1|few|.
TGTGCCAGCAGCTCGGACAGCAATGAGCAGTTCTTC
CASSSDSNEQFF
>TRBV11-3|TRBJ2-7|.|.
TGTGCCAGCAGCTTAGGAGGGGACCCTTCCTACGAGCAGTACTTC
CASSLGGDPSYEQYF
>TRBV30|TRBJ1-2|.|TRBD1
TGTGCCTGGATAACAGGGGATCGCTATGGCTACACCTTC
CAWITGDRYGYTF
>TRBV7-3|TRBJ1-2|.|.
TGTGCCAGCAGCCAAGACGGAGATGGCTACACCTTC
CASSQDGDGYTF
>TRBV10-2|TRBJ2-7|.|.
TGCGCCAGCAGGGACAGAAGCTCCTACGAGCAGTACTTC
CASRDRSSYEQYF
>TRBV7-2|TRBJ2-7|.|TRBD2
TGTGCCAGCAGCTTATCTAGCGGGAGAGGTGAGCAGTACTTC
CASSLSSGRGEQYF
>TRBV7-2|TRBJ2-5|.|.
TGTGCCAGCAGCTTACCATTAGAGACCCAGTACTTC
CASSLPLETQYF
>TRBV28|TRBJ1-2|.|.
TGTGCCAGCAGTTGGTATAACTATGGCTACACCTTC
CASSWYNYGYTF
>TRBV6-6|TRBJ2-2|once|.
TGTGCCAGCGATGGCGTGGCAGGGACGAACACCGGGGAGCTGTTTTTT
CASDGVAGTNTGELFF
>TRBV7-9|TRBJ2-5|.|.
TGTGCCAGCGTTTCAGGGTCAGAGACCCAGTACTTC
CASVSGSETQYF
>TRBV7-9|TRBJ1-2|.|.
TGTGCCAGCAGCTTTAGGGAGTCGGGGCCGCTCTTCGGCTACACCTTC
CASSFRESGPLFGYTF
>TRBV30|TRBJ2-2|.|.
TGTGCCTGGGTAGAGTGGGGGCCCAGTGGGGTCCGTGACACCGGGGAGCTGTTTTTT
CAWVEWGPSGVRDTGELFF
>TRBV7-3|TRBJ2-7|.|TRBD2
TGTGCCAGCAGCCCGGGACTAGCGGGAGGGCCGTACGAGCAGTACTTC
CASSPGLAGGPYEQYF
>TRBV2|TRBJ2-1|.|TRBD2
TGTGCCAGCAGGGCCACTAGCGGGGCCTACAATGAGCAGTTCTTC
CASRATSGAYNEQFF
>TRBV28|TRBJ1-1|.|.
TGTGCCAGCAGTCAAACAGGGAACACTGAAGCTTTCTTT
CASSQTGNTEAFF
>TRBV28|TRBJ2-6|.|.
TGTGCCAGCAGTCTACAGGAGTCTGGGGCCAACGTCCTGACTTTC
CASSLQESGANVLTF
>TRBV27|TRBJ1-5|.|.
TGTGCCAGCAGGGGCCCCAATCAGCCCCAGCATTTT
CASRGPNQPQHF
>TRBV28|TRBJ1-5|once|.
TGTGCCAGCAGCTCCTCTCGGGGTTATCAGCCCCAGCATTTT
CASSSSRGYQPQHF